The present T cell receptor (beta chain) was sequenced within a study of blood T cells in healthy people across ages. Study in general: About one barcoded beta molecule per two T cells was the capture yield of template switching.

Individuals who donated were healthy Caucasians from Russia aged roughly 6 to 100. Peripheral blood samples of 9 to 10 milliliters were drawn from each donor. Per-sample PBMC isolation yielded at least 7 million cells. A sample-barcoded 5' primer and a J-beta primer mix were used in a second PCR of roughly 7 to 12 cycles. One entry per CDR3 protein, called by TCRdb with MiXCR from the 5' RACE reads. This sample has under 800,000 distinct CDR3 sequences, with about 40% found just once. The sample taken for sequencing was blood. The clonotype was recovered from a woman aged 60-75 years in good health.

The CDR3 region is CSDTRGETDTQYF. The CDR3 coding sequence is TGCAGTGATACCCGGGGGGAGACAGATACGCAGTATTTT. The chain is built from TRBV20-1 and TRBJ2-3, with 7 bases lining up with TRBD2. V lost 7 bases, J lost 3 bases, and 7 bases stayed unmatched. The CDR3 runs to 13 residues. Germline loops: CDR1 DFQATT, CDR2 SNEGSKA (reference sequence).